This T cell receptor (beta chain) was retrieved from a study of blood T cell repertoires in COVID-19. The data were produced by immunoSEQ multiplex PCR, yet TCRdb's version contains in-frame clones alone and is incomplete. Here the sample spans tens of thousands of clones, more than 65% being singletons. Trimming cost V 5 bases and J 0 bases, with 10 bases left between them. Germline lookup yields CDR1 SEHNR and CDR2 FQNEAQ (reference sequence). CDR3 size: 14 residues. Input material: peripheral blood. The genes are TRBV7-9 and TRBJ1-2, with D perhaps matching TRBD1 (5 bases). The origin of this receptor is a man between 65 and 80 years old with acute or convalescent COVID-19. This CDR3 reads CASSPHRSNYGYTF. The CDR3 nucleotides are TGTGCCAGCAGCCCCCACAGGTCTAACTATGGCTACACCTTC.